These T cell receptor beta chains were read from a single sample in a study of CXCR3-negative and CXCR3-positive naive CD8 T cells. TCRdb reprocessed the 5' RACE reads and reports one entry per CDR3 protein, with no DNA. In all, the sample yields 6,000 or so distinct CDR3 sequences. The sequencing sample was made of naive CXCR3+ CD8+ T cells from blood. All receptors come from a human donor in good health. Some clones in this sample may be carry-over from other donors' samples. Both conserved end residues are part of each CDR3. Clone size is shown for a subset of rows, as once, few, many or a class of expanded clone.

cdr3_aa	clone_size	v_call	j_call
CASSAINREKNTEAFF	medium-sized	TRBV9	TRBJ1-1
CASSPVSTGNTIYF	large	TRBV5-6	TRBJ1-3
CASSAGAKNYGYTF	medium-sized	TRBV25-1	TRBJ1-2
CSVELGVGTGELFF	medium-sized	TRBV29-1	TRBJ2-2
CASRGDRTYEQYF	medium-sized	TRBV12-3/TRBV12-4	TRBJ2-7
CASSLTRDRADTEAFF	NA	TRBV6-5	TRBJ1-1